This T cell receptor beta chain stems from a study of cytomegalovirus exposure and HLA in healthy donors. The study, taken as a whole, reports: The HLA-A and HLA-B alleles of most subjects were reportedly predicted accurately from TCR beta sequences.

This clone has more than one count but fewer than ten. The antigen remains undetermined. Primers: 60 Vbeta forward and 13 Jbeta reverse. The repertoire was sequenced with immunoSEQ multiplex PCR; TCRdb's copy has only in-frame clones and lacks some. The data contain 200,000 to 250,000 clones, approximately 80% of them singletons. V was clipped by 3 bases and J by 10 bases, with 15 bases between them. This CDR3 has 14 residues. Germline-derived CDR1 and CDR2 are KGHSH and LQKENI. This receptor was identified in a young man in good health and CMV-seronegative. The chain couples TRBV18 to TRBJ1-4; no reliable D call. The specimen was PBMCs. The CDR3 DNA reads TGTGCCAGCTCACCGGACGGGCGGCGGGGAAAACTGTTTTTT. The encoded protein is CASSPDGRRGKLFF.